Listed here are 20 T cell receptor beta chains from one sample, sequenced in a study of T cells in Graves' hyperthyroidism and ophthalmopathy. Amplification targeted TCR beta CDR3 regions from RNA transcripts. The TCR CDR3 first-round RT-PCR relied on the HTBI primer set. One entry per CDR3 protein results from TCRdb running MiXCR on the multiplex PCR reads. The repertoire holds hundreds of thousands of distinct CDR3 sequences, with just under 20% as singletons. What was sequenced was blood. The receptors shown here come from a man in his forties with Graves' ophthalmopathy.

The V gene is TRBV7-3, the J gene TRBJ1-6; D is perhaps TRBD1 (5 bases). Germline CDR1 is SGHTA and CDR2 is FQGTGA. V was trimmed by 0 bases and J by 17 bases, leaving 14 bases between them. This CDR3 spans 13 amino acids. The CDR3 is CASSLTPAGIIHF. The DNA of the CDR3 is TGTGCCAGCAGCTTAACCCCAGCAGGGATAATCCACTTT.

The chain couples TRBV6-1 to TRBJ1-1; a possible D gene is TRBD1 (6 bases). The germline V and J ends were trimmed by 6 bases and 1 base, with 18 bases remaining between them. This CDR3 contains 16 residues. CDR1 is MNHNS, CDR2 SASEGT, per germline. CDR3 region: CASRPQGPGGNTEAFF. The CDR3 DNA reads TGTGCCAGCAGACCACAGGGCCCCGGGGGGAACACTGAAGCTTTCTTT.

This clonotype was recorded a few times. The genes are TRBV7-9 and TRBJ2-1, with D unresolved. V lost 1 base and J lost 8, with 6 bases in between. Germline-derived CDR1 and CDR2 are SEHNR and FQNEAQ (reference sequence). This CDR3 region has 12 residues. CDR3 nucleotide sequence: TGTGCCAGCAGCTTAGTTCGCGATGAGCAGTTCTTC. Amino acid sequence: CASSLVRDEQFF.

This clonotype was seen at least ten times. The chain recombines TRBV11-1 with TRBJ2-1; weak D call: TRBD2 (5 bases). V was pared by 4 bases and J by 7 bases, with 11 bases between. Germline V gene sequence: CDR1 SGHAT, CDR2 FQDESV (reference sequence). This CDR3 has 13 amino acids. CDR3 coding DNA: TGTGCCAGCAGCTACCCCGGGAAAAATGAGCAGTTCTTC. As protein: CASSYPGKNEQFF.

This clonotype has a handful of counts. The chain is built from TRBV3-1 and TRBJ2-3; maybe TRBD2 (5 bases). The V end was cut by 4 bases, the J end by 3 bases, with 23 bases between. The CDR3 covers 18 residues. From germline, CDR1 is LGHDT and CDR2 YNNKEL (reference sequence). The CDR3 sequence: CASSRQTGRALVTDTQYF. The CDR3, as DNA: TGTGCCAGCAGCCGCCAGACGGGCCGGGCACTAGTAACAGATACGCAGTATTTT.

Only a few counts were recorded for this clonotype. The chain carries TRBV7-6 and TRBJ2-7; D perhaps matches TRBD1 (6 bases). Germline assignment: CDR1 SGHVS and CDR2 FNYEAQ. The CDR3 sequence is 15 residues long. Trimming took 0 bases from V and 6 from J, leaving 15 bases between them. The CDR3 loop reads CASSLAGAGDGEQYF. CDR3 in DNA: TGTGCCAGCAGCTTAGCGGGGGCAGGGGATGGCGAGCAGTACTTC. The full variable domain, rest sourced from reference TRBV7-6 and TRBJ2-7, is GAGVSQSPRYKVTKRGQDVALRCDPISGHVSLYWYRQALGQGPEFLTYFNYEAQQDKSGLPNDRFSAERPEGSISTLTIQRTEQRDSAMYRCASSLAGAGDGEQYFGPGTRLTVT.

The V call is TRBV28, the J call TRBJ2-1; 12 bases agree with TRBD2. V lost 4 bases, J lost 12 bases, and 10 bases stayed unmatched. The CDR3 has 15 residues. Per the germline V gene, CDR1 is MDHEN and CDR2 is SYDVKM. This CDR3 reads CASSSMTSGSMVQFF. The CDR3 bases are TGTGCCAGCAGTTCAATGACTAGCGGGAGTATGGTGCAGTTCTTC.

This chain links TRBV20-1 with TRBJ2-7, with D perhaps matching TRBD1 (7 bases). V was shortened by 6 bases and J by 3 bases, with 18 bases between the two germline ends. The V gene's germline CDR1 is DFQATT and CDR2 SNEGSKA (reference sequence). CDR3 size: 14 residues. The CDR3 DNA is TGCAGTGCCGGACGGGGGACAGTCGGCTACGAGCAGTACTTC. Amino acids: CSAGRGTVGYEQYF.

Note on this clonotype: The conserved closing phenylalanine or tryptophan is absent in this CDR3, likely reflecting a read error. The CDR3 DNA is TGTGCCAGCAGTTACGGAGGGATGAACACTGAAGCTTTCTCT. This sequence encodes CASSYGGMNTEAFS. The chain uses TRBV6-9 and TRBJ1-1; no clear D. Per germline, CDR1 MNHGY and CDR2 SVAAGI. V shed 3 bases and J shed 0 bases, with 8 bases lying between them. This CDR3 spans 14 amino acids.

This clonotype was counted only a few times. The genes are TRBV24-1 and TRBJ1-2; D is unclear. The V and J ends lost 3 bases and 2 bases respectively, with 15 bases between them. The germline V gene encodes CDR1 KGHDR and CDR2 SFDVKD. The CDR3 totals 16 residues. The CDR3 spells CATSDLDGPDNYGYTF. DNA for the CDR3: TGTGCCACCAGTGATCTGGACGGCCCCGACAACTATGGCTACACCTTC.

This clonotype was counted ten times or more. The chain links TRBV7-9 to TRBJ1-2, with D hard to call. V shed 0 bases and J shed 8 bases, with 13 bases lying between them. This CDR3 is 14 amino acids long. CDR1 and CDR2 from the germline V gene are SEHNR and FQNEAQ (reference sequence). The DNA of the CDR3 is TGTGCCAGCAGCTTAGCCGCCAGGAGCGAAGGCTACACCTTC. Protein sequence: CASSLAARSEGYTF.

In its sample, this clonotype was seen a few times. CDR3 sequence reads: CASSLGQGANEQYF. CDR3 nucleotides: TGTGCCAGCAGCTTAGGACAGGGGGCAAACGAGCAGTACTTC. The chain employs TRBV11-2 and TRBJ2-7; 10 positions agree with TRBD1. J lost 5 bases, V lost 1 base, and 2 bases had no gene match. CDR3 length: 14 amino acids. Germline V gives CDR1 SGHAT, CDR2 FQNNGV. The whole variable domain, remainder taken from reference TRBV11-2 and TRBJ2-7, is EAGVAQSPRYKIIEKRQSVAFWCNPISGHATLYWYQQILGQGPKLLIQFQNNGVVDDSQLPKDRFSAERLKGVDSTLKIQPAKLEDSAVYLCASSLGQGANEQYFGPGTRLTVT.

A remark on this clonotype: This may come from a read error, since a much larger clone is one base off. Here the CDR3 omits its conserved ending phenylalanine or tryptophan, so a read error is the likely source. This chain joins TRBV7-2 and TRBJ2-7; 9 bases are a match to TRBD2. The CDR3 contains 16 residues. Germline V gene data show CDR1 as SGHTA and CDR2 as FQGNSA. The junction had 9 bases not matched to a gene; V was cut back by 4 bases and J by 2 bases. CDR3 sequence reads: CASSSSLGTSPYEQYL. The CDR3 nucleotides read TGTGCCAGCAGCTCCTCCCTCGGGACTAGCCCCTACGAGCAGTACCTC.

This clonotype was picked up many times. This chain connects TRBV3-1 to TRBJ1-1; no clear D. The CDR3 runs to 14 residues. V shed 0 bases and J shed 8 bases, with 13 bases lying between them. Germline assignment: CDR1 LGHDT and CDR2 YNNKEL (reference sequence). CDR3 amino acids: CASSQDWTQGEAFF. In DNA, the CDR3 is TGTGCCAGCAGCCAAGATTGGACCCAAGGGGAAGCTTTCTTT.

V and J are TRBV6-2 or TRBV6-3 and TRBJ1-5; D may be TRBD1 (6 bases). The V and J ends lost 6 bases and 8 bases respectively, with 20 bases between them. CDR1 is MNHEY, CDR2 SVGEGT, per germline. This CDR3 comprises 15 residues. The CDR3 loop reads CASSPGTPVVEPQHF. The CDR3 DNA is TGTGCCAGCAGCCCCGGGACACCGGTAGTGGAGCCCCAGCATTTT.

This sequence joins TRBV19 and TRBJ2-7; the match to TRBD2 covers 7 bases. CDR3 length equals 15 residues. V gave up 5 bases and J gave up 2 bases; unmatched junction bases: 9. The germline CDR1 and CDR2 sequences are LNHDA and SQIVND (reference sequence). The CDR3 region is CASSPLGLVAYEQYF. As DNA, the CDR3 is TGTGCCAGTAGTCCCCTCGGACTAGTAGCCTACGAGCAGTACTTC.

The rearrangement links TRBV10-3 to TRBJ1-1; D gene uncertain. This CDR3 region has 13 residues. Per germline, CDR1 ENHRY and CDR2 SYGVKD. V dropped 5 bases and J dropped 1 base, with 8 bases sitting between them. CDR3: CAISKTENTEAFF. CDR3 DNA sequence: TGTGCCATCAGTAAGACCGAGAACACTGAAGCTTTCTTT.

This clonotype was counted at least ten times. The chain combines TRBV2 with TRBJ2-1; 12 bases match TRBD2. The CDR3 covers 15 residues. The trim removed 8 bases at V and 5 bases at J, leaving 7 bases unmatched. The germline V gene has CDR1 SNHLY and CDR2 FYNNEI. CDR3 amino acids: CASRELAGGDNEQFF. The CDR3 DNA follows: TGTGCCAGCCGCGAACTAGCGGGAGGTGACAATGAGCAGTTCTTC.

This clonotype showed up just a few times. The chain recombines TRBV12-3 or TRBV12-4 with TRBJ2-7; 8 nucleotides match TRBD1. CDR3 length equals 19 residues. V was pared by 5 bases and J by 0 bases, with 18 bases of the junction left unmatched. The DNA for the CDR3 is TGTGCCAGCAGTCCCAGTGAAGGACAGGGAGAACACAGCTCCTACGAGCAGTACTTC. The encoded protein is CASSPSEGQGEHSSYEQYF.

This clonotype has more than one count but fewer than ten. This chain connects TRBV13 to TRBJ2-2; TRBD2 matches 16 bases. Germline V gives CDR1 PRHDT, CDR2 FYEKMQ (reference sequence). The V gene end was trimmed by 5 bases and the J gene end by 4 bases; junction bases not matched to a gene: 4. This CDR3 contains 17 residues. CDR3 residues: CASSVGLAGGGTGELFF. The CDR3 DNA sequence: TGTGCCAGCAGCGTGGGACTAGCGGGGGGGGGCACCGGGGAGCTGTTTTTT.